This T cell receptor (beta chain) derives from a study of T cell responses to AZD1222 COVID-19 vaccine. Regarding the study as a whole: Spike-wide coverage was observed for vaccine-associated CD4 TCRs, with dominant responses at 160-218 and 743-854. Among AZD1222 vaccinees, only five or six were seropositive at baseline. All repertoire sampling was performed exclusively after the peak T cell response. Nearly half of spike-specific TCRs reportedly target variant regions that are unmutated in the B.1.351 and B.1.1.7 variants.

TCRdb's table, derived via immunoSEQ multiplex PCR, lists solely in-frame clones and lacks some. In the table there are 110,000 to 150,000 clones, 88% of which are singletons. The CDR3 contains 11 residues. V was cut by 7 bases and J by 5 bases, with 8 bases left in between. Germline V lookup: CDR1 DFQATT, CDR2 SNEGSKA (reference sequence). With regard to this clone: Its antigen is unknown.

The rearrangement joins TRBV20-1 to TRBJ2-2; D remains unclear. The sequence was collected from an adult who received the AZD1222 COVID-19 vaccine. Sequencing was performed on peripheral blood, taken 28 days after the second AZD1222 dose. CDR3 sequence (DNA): TGCAGTGGGTCCGAGACCGGGGAGCTGTTTTTT. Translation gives CSGSETGELFF.